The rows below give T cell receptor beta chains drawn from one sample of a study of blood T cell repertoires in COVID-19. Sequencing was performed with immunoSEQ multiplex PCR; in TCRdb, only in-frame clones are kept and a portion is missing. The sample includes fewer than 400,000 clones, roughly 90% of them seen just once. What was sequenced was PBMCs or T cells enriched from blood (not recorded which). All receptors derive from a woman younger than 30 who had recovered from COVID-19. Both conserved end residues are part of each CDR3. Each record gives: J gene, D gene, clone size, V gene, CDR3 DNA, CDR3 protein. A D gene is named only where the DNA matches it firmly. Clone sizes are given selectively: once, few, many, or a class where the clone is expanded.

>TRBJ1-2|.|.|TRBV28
TGTGCCAGCAGTCAGTCCCCGGACAGCTACTATGGCTACACCTTC
CASSQSPDSYYGYTF
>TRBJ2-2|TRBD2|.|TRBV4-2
TGTGCCAGCAGCCAAGTCGGGCTAGCGGGCACCGGGGAGCTGTTTTTT
CASSQVGLAGTGELFF
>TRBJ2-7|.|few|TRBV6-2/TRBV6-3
TGTGCCAGCAGTTACGGCAGGGTCGCCTACGAGCAGTACTTC
CASSYGRVAYEQYF
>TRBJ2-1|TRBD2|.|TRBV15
TGTGCCACCAGCAGAGATCGGGCTAGCGGGGTCCTCAATGAGCAGTTCTTC
CATSRDRASGVLNEQFF
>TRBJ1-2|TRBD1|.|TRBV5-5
TGTGCCAGCAGCTTGGAGAGTCGACAGGGAGGCTATGGCTACACCTTC
CASSLESRQGGYGYTF
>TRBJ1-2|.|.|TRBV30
TGTGCCTGGAGTATGCGGGGCGCGGGGGGCTACACCTTC
CAWSMRGAGGYTF
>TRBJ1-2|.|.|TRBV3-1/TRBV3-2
TGTGCCAGCAGCGGGGGACAAATGGGTAACTATGGCTACACCTTC
CASSGGQMGNYGYTF
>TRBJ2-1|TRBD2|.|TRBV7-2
TGTGCCAGCAGCCCGAGGACTAGCGGCTACAATGAGCAGTTCTTC
CASSPRTSGYNEQFF
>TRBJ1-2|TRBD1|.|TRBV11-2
TGTGCCAGCAGCTTAGATTCCTTTACAGGGGGTTACGGCTACACCTTC
CASSLDSFTGGYGYTF
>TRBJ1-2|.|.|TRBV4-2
TGTGCCAGCAGCCAAGATGGGGGGAACTATGGCTACACCTTC
CASSQDGGNYGYTF
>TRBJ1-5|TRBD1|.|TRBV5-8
TGTGCCAGCAGCTTTCGACAGGGACACCAGCCCCAGCATTTT
CASSFRQGHQPQHF
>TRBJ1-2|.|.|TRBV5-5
TGTGCCAGCAGCTTGGTGGGGGAGGTCTATGGCTACACCTTC
CASSLVGEVYGYTF
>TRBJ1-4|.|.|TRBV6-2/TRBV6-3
TGTGCCAGCAGTTACTCGAGGGGAGGGAGTGAAAAACTGTTTTTT
CASSYSRGGSEKLFF